A single sample is the source of the 15 T cell receptor beta chains below, sequenced in a study of CD8+CD57+ T cells in acquired aplastic anemia (dated by TCRdb to 2017 to 2018). TCRdb lists the instrument as Illumina HiSeq 2000. Profiling of TCR beta VDJ combinations and CDR3 sequences used genomic DNA as the template. TCRdb ran its own pipeline on the public reads, namely fastp trimming at Q25 and MiXCR clone calling, and kept in-frame beta chains. Duplicate CDR3 protein sequences are folded into a single record with the most common DNA and genes. Recorded for this sample are just over 400,000 distinct CDR3 sequences; around 68% of them occurred a single time. The ten most abundant clones make up 4% of the sample. The specimen sequenced was sorted CD4+, CD8+, or CD8+CD57+ T cells (not recorded which) from PBMCs. The receptors here all came from a human donor in good health, serving as a control.

The rearrangement joins TRBV19 to TRBJ2-1; the D gene is possibly TRBD2 (5 bases). The CDR3 is 15 amino acids. Germline assignment: CDR1 LNHDA and CDR2 SQIVND (reference sequence). Trimming took off 5 bases at V and 7 bases at J, with 18 bases between the two ends. In DNA form, the CDR3 reads TGTGCCAGTAGTCCCGGGTTGACGCGGAGGAATGAGCAGTTCTTC. It encodes CASSPGLTRRNEQFF.

The V call is TRBV20-1, the J call TRBJ1-6, with unresolved D. Germline V gene data show CDR1 as DFQATT and CDR2 as SNEGSKA (reference sequence). The CDR3 sequence is 13 residues long. Trimming cost V 4 bases and J 13 bases, with 17 bases left between them. CDR3 residues: CSAKRDHNWPLHF. Here the CDR3 DNA reads TGCAGTGCTAAACGGGATCATAATTGGCCCCTCCACTTT.

Concerning this clonotype: This sequence may be a read error, since a much larger clone differs from it by one base. The gene calls are TRBV2 and TRBJ1-1; tentatively, D is TRBD1 (6 bases). CDR3 length: 13 residues. Germline CDR1 is SNHLY and CDR2 is FYNNEI. V lost 6 bases, J lost 6 bases, and 14 bases lay in between. This chain's CDR3 is CASRQGGRAEAFF. CDR3 nucleotide sequence: TGTGCCAGCAGGCAAGGGGGGAGGGCTGAAGCTTTCTTT.

This sequence joins TRBV7-4 and TRBJ2-3; the D gene is possibly TRBD1 (6 bases). CDR1 SGHVT and CDR2 SQSDAQ come from the germline V gene. Deletions cut 6 bases from V and 13 bases from J, with 17 bases between. This CDR3 has 12 amino acids. The CDR3 loop reads CASSFSTGAEYF. In DNA form, the CDR3 reads TGTGCCAGCAGTTTCTCGACAGGTGCGGAGTATTTT. The full variable domain, with the rest looked up from reference TRBV7-4 and TRBJ2-3, is GAGVSQSPRYKVAKRGRDVALRCDSISGHVTLYWYRQTLGQGSEVLTYSQSDAQRDKSGRPSGRFSAERPERSVSTLKIQRTEQGDSAVYLCASSFSTGAEYFGPGTRLTVL.

This clonotype appeared a few times. This chain connects TRBV5-5 to TRBJ2-1; TRBD1 matches at 10 bases. This CDR3 has 14 amino acids. Germline V gives CDR1 SGHKS, CDR2 YYEKEE (reference sequence). The junction had 5 bases not matched to a gene; V was cut back by 4 bases and J by 7 bases. The CDR3 DNA reads TGTGCCAGCAGCAACCTGGGACAGGGGAATGAGCAGTTCTTC. Residues: CASSNLGQGNEQFF.

J is TRBJ2-1 and V is TRBV5-1; TRBD1 matches at 9 bases. CDR3 length: 15 residues. Germline values: CDR1 SGHRS, CDR2 YFSETQ. V lost 4 bases to trimming and J lost 6 bases; unmatched junction nucleotides: 8. CDR3 sequence reads: CASSQAGTGTNEQFF. CDR3 bases: TGCGCCAGCAGCCAGGCCGGGACAGGGACCAATGAGCAGTTCTTC.

This chain joins TRBV6-5 and TRBJ1-3, with no clear D. CDR3 size: 15 residues. CDR1 and CDR2 from the germline V gene are MNHEY and SVGAGI. Deletions cut 2 bases from V and 5 bases from J, with 13 bases between. The CDR3 loop reads CASSYRQDRRNTIYF. In DNA form, the CDR3 reads TGTGCCAGCAGTTACAGGCAGGATCGGAGAAACACCATATATTTT.

The chain recombines TRBV5-1 with TRBJ2-5; D gene ambiguous. The CDR3 has 13 residues. V was trimmed by 4 bases and J by 4 bases, leaving 11 bases between them. CDR1 SGHRS and CDR2 YFSETQ come from the germline V gene. As DNA, the CDR3 is TGCGCCAGCAGCACACCGTGGATAGAGACCCAGTACTTC. It is translated as CASSTPWIETQYF.

The rearrangement uses TRBV7-9 and TRBJ2-7; D perhaps matches TRBD1 (7 bases). V dropped 5 bases and J dropped 1 base, with 15 bases sitting between them. Germline V lookup: CDR1 SEHNR, CDR2 FQNEAQ (reference sequence). This CDR3 contains 15 residues. Written as DNA, the CDR3 is TGTGCCAGCAGCGGCGCGGGACAGATATCCTACGAGCAGTACTTC. Translation gives CASSGAGQISYEQYF.

A note on this clonotype: The DNA is left out, because the CDR3 cannot be placed on it with certainty; the CDR3 is given as TCRdb lists it. V gene TRBV7-2 combines with J gene TRBJ1-2. The CDR3 totals 15 residues, both ends included. Germline V gene data show CDR1 as SGHTA and CDR2 as FQGNSA. The CDR3: CASSQAETQYFGPTF.

This clonotype was detected once. The chain uses TRBV7-2 and TRBJ2-3; 8 bases map to TRBD2. The CDR3 loop spans 16 amino acids. Germline-derived CDR1 and CDR2 are SGHTA and FQGNSA. After removal of 4 bases from V and 8 bases from J, the junction contained 14 bases not matched to a gene. The DNA of the CDR3 is TGTGCCAGCAGCTCTCAAGCGGGGGAGGTTGGAGTTACGCAGTATTTT. Translating gives CASSSQAGEVGVTQYF.

Regarding this clonotype: It is likely a read error, because the conserved phenylalanine at the end of the CDR3 is missing. The rearrangement links TRBV9 to TRBJ2-7; D gene ambiguous. Germline V gene lookup returns CDR1 SGDLS and CDR2 YYNGEE. The CDR3 length is 12 residues. The CDR3 region is CASSLGPNDQYL. The CDR3 region has the DNA TGTGCCAGCAGCTTAGGGCCGAACGACCAGTACTTG.

With respect to this clonotype: This may come from a read error, since a much larger clone is one base off. The chain is built from TRBV6-1 and TRBJ2-7, with a weak D call TRBD2 (5 bases). Per germline, CDR1 MNHNS and CDR2 SASEGT. There are 17 residues in the CDR3. The CDR3, as DNA: TGTGCCAGCAGAAAAGCCTATTATGCAAGCGGTACCTACGAGCGGTACTTC. Its protein is CASRKAYYASGTYERYF.

Note on this clonotype: One end of the junction is discordant with germline, which a read error may explain. This sequence joins TRBV7-9 and TRBJ2-3; D is uncertain. The CDR3 length is 14 residues. Germline CDR1 and CDR2: SEHNR and FQNEAQ (reference sequence). Written as DNA, the CDR3 is TGTGCCAGCAGCTACTCTGTGGCCAGCTCTGGAAACACCTTT. This sequence encodes CASSYSVASSGNTF.

The rearrangement joins TRBV7-2 to TRBJ2-7; D may be TRBD1 (6 bases). Per the germline V gene, CDR1 is SGHTA and CDR2 is FQGNSA. The CDR3 length is 13 residues. Trimming shortened V by 9 bases and J by 6 bases, and 18 bases separated the two germline ends. The CDR3 sequence: CASNGDIGPEQYF. The CDR3 DNA reads TGTGCCAGTAATGGGGACATTGGCCCCGAGCAGTACTTC.